The next 17 T cell receptor beta chains were all read from a single sample in a study of T-cell reconstitution after alpha-beta-depleted transplantation in children (dated by TCRdb to about 2016). Libraries were built with PCR. These reads were obtained on an Illumina HiSeq 2500. TCR library preparation used molecular barcoding, with unique molecular identifiers applied to normalize quantification of the TCRbeta repertoire. TCRdb's own reprocessing of the public reads used fastp at Q25 and MiXCR and kept productive beta chains. Every CDR3 protein is listed once, alongside the most common genes and DNA of its rows. The sample yields 670,000 or so distinct CDR3 sequences; over 10% were counted once. The ten largest make up approximately 0.8% of the sample. The treatment or condition label, read with the paper, signifies: allogeneic hematopoietic cell transplantation with graft depleted of TCRalphabeta T cells and CD19 B cells.

The sequencing used PBMCs, collected before TCRalphabeta/CD19-depleted stem cell transplant. The source of these receptors is a girl aged 2-15 years with congenital amegakaryocytic thrombocytopenia, due to receive a stem cell transplant.

This clonotype was seen many times. The rearrangement links TRBV12-3 or TRBV12-4 to TRBJ2-7, with TRBD1 as a possible D gene (5 bases). CDR3 length: 13 amino acids. Deletions cut 3 bases from V and 2 bases from J, with 8 bases between. The CDR3 protein is CASSFAGTYEQYF. CDR3 DNA: TGTGCCAGCAGTTTCGCAGGGACCTACGAGCAGTACTTC.

This clonotype showed up just a few times. CDR3 DNA: TGCAGTGCTAGAAGCCTAGCGGGAAACACCGGGGAGCTGTTTTTT. Amino acids: CSARSLAGNTGELFF. This chain joins TRBV20-1 and TRBJ2-2; TRBD2 matches 9 bases. This CDR3 comprises 15 residues. V was clipped by 2 bases and J by 2 bases; unmatched bases: 3. Germline V lookup: CDR1 DFQATT, CDR2 SNEGSKA (reference sequence).

As to this clonotype: One junction end does not reproduce the germline sequence, and a read error may be involved. V usage is TRBV20-1 and J usage is TRBJ2-3; D perhaps matches TRBD2 (6 bases). CDR3 size: 15 residues. Germline CDR1 reads DFQATT; CDR2 reads SNEGSKA (reference sequence). DNA of the CDR3: TGCAGTGCTAGATCGGTCTCGGGAGCCACAGTTACGCAGTATTTT. The encoded protein is CSARSVSGATVTQYF.

The chain uses TRBV21-1 and TRBJ2-6. TRBV21-1 represents a pseudogene. The CDR3 consists of 15 residues. CDR3 loop: CASSKQLPGANVLTF. DNA for the CDR3: TGTGCCAGCAGCAAACAGTTACCTGGGGCCAACGTCCTGACTTTC.

With regard to this clonotype: Possible read error: a much larger clone is one base away. The chain carries TRBV9 and TRBJ2-1; D possibly uses TRBD1 or TRBD2 (7 bases each). The CDR3 loop spans 17 amino acids. The V gene's germline CDR1 is SGDLS and CDR2 YYNGEE. The ends were cut back, 1 base at V and 4 bases at J, with 18 bases in the middle. The CDR3 bases are TGTGCCAGCAGCGTATCAGGGGGGGGGTCACCTTACAATGAGCAGTTCTTC. As protein: CASSVSGGGSPYNEQFF. The full variable domain, rest sourced from reference TRBV9 and TRBJ2-1, is DSGVTQTPKHLITATGQRVTLRCSPRSGDLSVYWYQQSLDQGLQFLIQYYNGEERAKGNILERFSAQQFPDLHSELNLSSLELGDSALYFCASSVSGGGSPYNEQFFGPGTRLTVL.

The chain uses TRBV6-5 and TRBJ1-1; D unresolved. The CDR3 is 13 amino acids. With 0 bases removed from V and 2 bases from J, the gap between germline ends came to 4 bases. Germline V CDR1 and CDR2: MNHEY, SVGAGI. CDR3 bases: TGTGCCAGCAGTTACTCGATCAACACTGAAGCTTTCTTT. Residues: CASSYSINTEAFF.

J is TRBJ2-1 and V is TRBV14, with D possibly being TRBD1 (5 bases). This CDR3 has 13 amino acids. Trimming cost V 2 bases and J 9 bases, with 11 bases left between them. Germline V gene data show CDR1 as SGHDN and CDR2 as FVKESK. The CDR3 protein is CASSQLRTSEQFF. Here the CDR3 DNA reads TGTGCCAGCAGCCAATTGAGGACAAGTGAGCAGTTCTTC.

This clonotype has ten or more counts. The V gene is TRBV29-1, the J gene TRBJ1-5; D is ambiguous. Per germline, CDR1 SQVTM and CDR2 ANQGSEA. The V gene lost 6 bases and the J gene lost 4 bases, with 10 bases spanning the gap. This CDR3 has 12 amino acids. The CDR3 DNA follows: TGCAGCGTGACCGACGGAAATCAGCCCCAGCATTTT. Translating gives CSVTDGNQPQHF.

In its sample, this clonotype was seen many times. The genes are TRBV29-1 and TRBJ2-7; D is perhaps TRBD2 (5 bases). The ends were cut back, 4 bases at V and 2 bases at J, with 12 bases in the middle. CDR3 length: 13 amino acids. CDR1 is SQVTM, CDR2 ANQGSEA, per germline. The CDR3 reads CSVAVSAAYEQYF. CDR3 sequence (DNA): TGCAGCGTTGCGGTTAGCGCCGCCTACGAGCAGTACTTC.

This clonotype was counted ten times or more. This sequence joins TRBV7-2 and TRBJ2-1; D not certain. CDR3 size: 14 residues. V dropped 7 bases and J dropped 8 bases, with 18 bases sitting between them. Germline values: CDR1 SGHTA, CDR2 FQGNSA. CDR3 sequence (DNA): TGTGCCAGCACCCTAAGTCCGGTCGCCGATGAGCAGTTCTTC. This codes for CASTLSPVADEQFF.

Points on this clonotype: This may be a read error, as it is one base from a much larger clone. The chain couples TRBV29-1 to TRBJ2-5; D unclear. Looked up from germline, CDR1 is SQVTM and CDR2 is ANQGSEA. The CDR3 consists of 14 residues. V was trimmed by 8 bases and J by 5 bases, leaving 21 bases between them. The CDR3 coding sequence is TGCAGCCTTTCGACGGGCTTTAAGGGTGAGACCCAGTACTTC. Translation gives CSLSTGFKGETQYF. Combining the CDR3 with reference TRBV29-1 and TRBJ2-5 gives the whole variable domain SAVISQKPSRDICQRGTSLTIQCQVDSQVTMMFWYRQQPGQSLTLIATANQGSEATYESGFVIDKFPISRPNLTFSTLTVSNMSPEDSSIYLCSLSTGFKGETQYFGPGTRLLVL.

Worth noting for this clonotype: This may stem from a read error, because a much larger clone lies one nucleotide away. The conserved phenylalanine or tryptophan normally closing the CDR3 is absent here, so this likely arose from a read error. The V call is TRBV18, the J call TRBJ2-3; D unclear. V dropped 1 base and J dropped 5 bases, with 7 bases sitting between them. The CDR3 sequence is 13 residues long. Germline-derived CDR1 and CDR2 are KGHSH and LQKENI. The CDR3: CASSPLPKDTQYL. The CDR3 DNA sequence: TGTGCCAGCTCACCACTCCCCAAAGATACGCAGTATTTA.

This clonotype has at least ten counts. CDR3 coding DNA: TGCGCCAGCAGCCGACCAGAAAGCACTAATGAGCAGTTCTTC. Its translation is CASSRPESTNEQFF. This chain links TRBV5-1 with TRBJ2-1; D is ambiguous. V lost 4 bases, J lost 7 bases, and 15 bases lay in between. This CDR3 contains 14 residues. Germline CDR1 is SGHRS and CDR2 is YFSETQ.

In regard to this clonotype: A much larger clone lies one base from this, so it may be a read error. The chain joins TRBV20-1 to TRBJ2-7; 13 bases agree with TRBD2. The J call is in doubt because the DNA end fits TRBJ2-1 better. Germline CDR1 reads DFQATT; CDR2 reads SNEGSKA (reference sequence). The CDR3 has 14 residues. The CDR3 here is CSATRLAGGYEQFF. In DNA, the CDR3 is TGCAGTGCTACAAGACTAGCGGGAGGCTACGAGCAGTTCTTC.

The chain carries TRBV7-9 and TRBJ2-1, with 7 nucleotides matching TRBD2. Germline V gene data show CDR1 as SEHNR and CDR2 as FQNEAQ (reference sequence). Trimming cost V 6 bases and J 3 bases; bases outside gene matches: 11. This CDR3 contains 16 residues. CDR3 in DNA: TGTGCCAGCAGGAAACCCCAGGGCGGGAGCTACAATGAGCAGTTCTTC. As protein: CASRKPQGGSYNEQFF.

This clonotype was seen a handful of times. This rearrangement joins TRBV5-1 to TRBJ2-1, with 9 bases that match TRBD2. V lost 4 bases, J lost 5 bases, and 7 bases stayed unmatched. CDR3 length equals 15 residues. Germline values: CDR1 SGHRS, CDR2 YFSETQ. The CDR3 DNA follows: TGCGCCAGCAGCCCGCTAGCGGGACGGGACAATGAGCAGTTCTTC. Amino acid sequence: CASSPLAGRDNEQFF.

This clonotype was observed a few times. CDR3 protein: CSARAVLDLNEQYF. CDR3 DNA: TGCAGTGCTCGTGCCGTCCTAGATCTGAACGAGCAGTACTTC. The V gene is TRBV20-1, the J gene TRBJ2-7; the D is unclear. The CDR3 is 14 residues long. In germline, CDR1 is DFQATT, CDR2 SNEGSKA (reference sequence). Trimming took off 5 bases at V and 5 bases at J, with 19 bases between the two ends.